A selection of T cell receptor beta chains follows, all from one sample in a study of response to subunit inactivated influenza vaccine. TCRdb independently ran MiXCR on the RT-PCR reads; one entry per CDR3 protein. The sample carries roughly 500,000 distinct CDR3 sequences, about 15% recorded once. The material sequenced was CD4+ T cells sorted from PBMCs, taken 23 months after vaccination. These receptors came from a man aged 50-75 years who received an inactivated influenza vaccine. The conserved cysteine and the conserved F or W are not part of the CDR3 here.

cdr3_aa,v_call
ASRRAGTSVSEQF,TRBV7-9
ASSLDPKYEQY,TRBV11-2
ASSLTGTGEKLF,TRBV28
SAMTRRGGTDTQY,TRBV20-1
SAIKGSGGDTQY,TRBV20-1
ASSLSGGQGIEKLF,TRBV5-6
ASSPYRLAGSYNEQF,TRBV14
SAEKREPQETQY,TRBV20-1
ASTPGQSYGELF,TRBV5-5
ASSQYDRESTEAF,TRBV3-1
ASNSDRGNTEAF,TRBV6-1